This TCR beta chain emerged from a study of shared clonotypes between healthy human individuals. Study-level results: Larger estimated richness was generally recorded for naive subsets relative to memory subsets.

The CDR3 has 16 residues. V was clipped by 4 bases and J by 1 base, with 17 bases between them. CDR1 MGHDK and CDR2 SYGVNS come from the germline V gene. The count of this clone is one. Its antigen is currently unknown. Data came from immunoSEQ multiplex PCR; TCRdb stores just in-frame clones and leaves some out. This table holds approximately 2.3 million clones, 93% found once. The TCR was taken from a young man in good health. Some clones in this sample may be carry-over from other donors' samples. Sequenced input: naive CD4+ T cells from PBMCs. The subset: CD45RA+ positively selected. The chain couples TRBV25-1 to TRBJ2-7, with D uncertain. CDR3: CASSAFDGITSYEQYF. CDR3 sequence (DNA): TGTGCCAGCAGTGCCTTTGACGGCATCACGTCCTACGAGCAGTACTTC.